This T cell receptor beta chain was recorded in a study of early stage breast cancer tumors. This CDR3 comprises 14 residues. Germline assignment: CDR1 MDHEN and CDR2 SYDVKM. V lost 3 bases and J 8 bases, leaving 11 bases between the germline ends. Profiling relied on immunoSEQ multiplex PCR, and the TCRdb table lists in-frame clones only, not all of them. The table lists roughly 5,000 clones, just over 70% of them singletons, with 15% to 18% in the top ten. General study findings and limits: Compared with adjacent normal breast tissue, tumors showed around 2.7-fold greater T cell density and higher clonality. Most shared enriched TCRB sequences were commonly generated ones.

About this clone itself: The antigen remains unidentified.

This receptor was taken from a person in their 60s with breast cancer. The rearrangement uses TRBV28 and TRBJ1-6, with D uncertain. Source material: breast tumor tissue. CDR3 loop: CASSFGDFYSPLHF. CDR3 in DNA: TGTGCCAGCAGTTTTGGGGATTTTTATTCACCCCTCCACTTT. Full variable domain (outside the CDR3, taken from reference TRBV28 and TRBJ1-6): DVKVTQSSRYLVKRTGEKVFLECVQDMDHENMFWYRQDPGLGLRLIYFSYDVKMKEKGDIPEGYSVSREKKERFSLILESASTNQTSMYLCASSFGDFYSPLHFGNGTRLTVT.